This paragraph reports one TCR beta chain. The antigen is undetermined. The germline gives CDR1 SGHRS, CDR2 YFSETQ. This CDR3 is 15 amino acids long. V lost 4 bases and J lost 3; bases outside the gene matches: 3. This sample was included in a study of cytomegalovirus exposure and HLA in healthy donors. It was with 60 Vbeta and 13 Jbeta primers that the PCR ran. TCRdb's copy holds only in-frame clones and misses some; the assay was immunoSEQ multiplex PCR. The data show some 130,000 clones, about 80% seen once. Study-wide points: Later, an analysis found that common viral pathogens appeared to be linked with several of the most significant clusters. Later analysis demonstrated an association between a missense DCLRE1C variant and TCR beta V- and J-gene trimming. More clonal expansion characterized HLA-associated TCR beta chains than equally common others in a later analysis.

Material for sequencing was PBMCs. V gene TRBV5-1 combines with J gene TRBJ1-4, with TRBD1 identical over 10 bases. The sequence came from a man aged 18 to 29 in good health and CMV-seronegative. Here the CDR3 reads CASSGTGAANEKLFF. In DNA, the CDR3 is TGCGCCAGCAGCGGGACAGGGGCCGCTAATGAAAAACTGTTTTTT.